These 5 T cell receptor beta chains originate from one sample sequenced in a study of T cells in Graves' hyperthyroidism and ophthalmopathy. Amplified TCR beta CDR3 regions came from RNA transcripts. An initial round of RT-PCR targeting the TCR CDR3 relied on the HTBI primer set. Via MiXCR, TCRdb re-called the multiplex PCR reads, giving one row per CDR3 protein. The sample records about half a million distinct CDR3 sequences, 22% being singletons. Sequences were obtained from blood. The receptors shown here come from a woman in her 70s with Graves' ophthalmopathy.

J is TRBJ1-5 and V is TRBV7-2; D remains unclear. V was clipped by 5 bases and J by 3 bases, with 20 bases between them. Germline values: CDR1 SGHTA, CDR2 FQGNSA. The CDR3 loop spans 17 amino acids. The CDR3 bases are TGTGCCAGCAGCCAAGACCTGGTGGGGAGTAACAATCAGCCCCAGCATTTT. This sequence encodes CASSQDLVGSNNQPQHF.

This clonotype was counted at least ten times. The CDR3 here is CASSDGGGNTEAFF. For the CDR3, the DNA is TGTGCCAGCAGTGATGGGGGGGGCAATACTGAAGCTTTCTTT. The V call is TRBV6-1, the J call TRBJ1-1, with TRBD1 as a possible D gene (6 bases). Germline values: CDR1 MNHNS, CDR2 SASEGT. Trimming cost V 3 bases and J 5 bases, with 13 bases left between them. The CDR3 spans 14 residues.

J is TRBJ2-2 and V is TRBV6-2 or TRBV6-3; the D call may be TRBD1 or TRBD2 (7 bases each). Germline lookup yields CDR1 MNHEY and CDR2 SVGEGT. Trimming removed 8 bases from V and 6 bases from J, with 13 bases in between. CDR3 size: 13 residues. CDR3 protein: CASWPGGAGELFF. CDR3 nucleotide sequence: TGTGCCAGCTGGCCAGGGGGGGCCGGGGAGCTGTTTTTT.

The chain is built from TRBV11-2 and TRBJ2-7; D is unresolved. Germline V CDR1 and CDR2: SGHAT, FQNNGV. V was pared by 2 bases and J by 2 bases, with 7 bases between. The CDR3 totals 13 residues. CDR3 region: CASSLLVTYEQYF. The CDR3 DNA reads TGTGCCAGCAGCTTACTGGTGACCTACGAGCAGTACTTC.

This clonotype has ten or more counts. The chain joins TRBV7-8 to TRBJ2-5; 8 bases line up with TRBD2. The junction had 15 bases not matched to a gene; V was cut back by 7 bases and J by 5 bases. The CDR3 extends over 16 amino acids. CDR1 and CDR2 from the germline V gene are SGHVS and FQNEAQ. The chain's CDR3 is CASTLLGSGSGETQYF. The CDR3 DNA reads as TGTGCCAGCACCCTCTTGGGCAGCGGGAGTGGGGAGACCCAGTACTTC.